This is a list of T cell receptor beta chains from one sample in a study of CD8 T cells in ankylosing spondylitis. TCRdb re-called the 5' RACE reads with MiXCR, one entry per CDR3 protein. Of 300,000 to 350,000 distinct CDR3 sequences detected, 9.5% to 13% appear once; the ten largest clones hold 9.1%. The sequencing input was blood, either unsorted or a sorted T cell fraction (not recorded which). These receptor sequences come from a female donor with ankylosing spondylitis or in good health (not recorded which). Each CDR3 is given with its conserved first and last residue. The order of the fields is J gene, V gene, clone size, D gene, CDR3 protein, CDR3 DNA. D genes are given only for firm matches. Clone size is not always given. Where it is, it says once, few, many or a class for expanded clones.

TRBJ1-3 | TRBV10-3 | many | . | CAISEQGPSGNTIYF | TGTGCCATCAGTGAACAGGGACCTTCTGGAAACACCATATATTTT
TRBJ2-5 | TRBV10-3 | many | TRBD1 | CAIGTGTEETQYF | TGTGCCATCGGTACCGGGACAGAAGAGACCCAGTACTTC
TRBJ2-7 | TRBV27 | few | . | CASSLVVFGGPIYEQYF | TGTGCCAGCAGTCTCGTAGTCTTTGGAGGGCCCATCTACGAGCAGTACTTC
TRBJ2-4 | TRBV28 | few | . | CATGTKNIQYF | TGTGCCACTGGAACCAAAAACATTCAGTACTTC
TRBJ2-1 | TRBV5-1 | many | . | CASTLGTTYNEQFF | TGCGCCAGCACCCTGGGGACCACTTACAATGAGCAGTTCTTC
TRBJ1-3 | TRBV20-1 | many | TRBD1 | CSARRDRGRGSGNTIYF | TGCAGTGCTCGTCGGGACAGGGGGCGCGGCTCTGGAAACACCATATATTTT
TRBJ1-2 | TRBV30 | . | . | CAWSMGHSDGYTF | TGTGCCTGGAGTATGGGTCACTCGGATGGCTACACCTTC
TRBJ2-3 | TRBV20-1 | many | . | CSARETSLGTQYF | TGCAGTGCTAGAGAGACATCTTTAGGTACGCAGTATTTT
TRBJ1-2 | TRBV5-1 | many | . | CASSLNGAPYGYTF | TGCGCCAGCAGCTTGAATGGGGCGCCCTATGGCTACACCTTC
TRBJ2-1 | TRBV25-1 | few | . | CASRVVGQSHEQFF | TGTGCCAGCAGGGTCGTTGGGCAGTCCCATGAGCAGTTCTTC
TRBJ2-6 | TRBV15 | . | . | CATSRATSYAANVLTF | TGTGCCACCAGCAGAGCTACGTCATATGCGGCCAACGTCCTGACTTTC
TRBJ2-2 | TRBV10-3 | many | . | CAISDRRTGELFF | TGTGCCATCAGTGACCGAAGGACCGGGGAGCTGTTTTTT
TRBJ2-1 | TRBV20-1 | . | . | CSARLSSYNEQFF | TGCAGTGCTAGGCTGAGCTCCTACAATGAGCAGTTCTTC
TRBJ1-1 | TRBV5-1 | . | . | CASSPGGLNSEAFF | TGCGCCAGCAGCCCGGGGGGGCTGAACTCTGAAGCTTTCTTT
TRBJ2-1 | TRBV10-2 | . | . | CASSVQTGGEQFF | TGCGCCAGCAGTGTCCAGACCGGAGGGGAGCAGTTCTTC
TRBJ2-4 | TRBV4-3 | few | . | CASSQLLPGRGKVGINIQYF | TGCGCCAGCAGCCAATTACTGCCGGGACGGGGGAAAGTAGGGATAAACATTCAGTACTTC
TRBJ2-6 | TRBV10-3 | many | . | CAISTGQSSGANVLTF | TGTGCCATCAGTACAGGACAGTCCTCTGGGGCCAACGTCCTGACTTTC
TRBJ1-1 | TRBV20-1 | many | . | CSARVGEMAAFF | TGCAGTGCTAGAGTTGGGGAGATGGCAGCTTTCTTT
TRBJ2-1 | TRBV5-5 | many | TRBD2 | CASSAKGVGGRVQFF | TGTGCCAGCAGCGCTAAAGGGGTAGGCGGGAGGGTTCAGTTCTTC
TRBJ2-3 | TRBV10-3 | many | . | CAISERNTQYF | TGTGCCATCAGTGAGCGGAATACGCAGTATTTT
TRBJ1-5 | TRBV4-1 | few | TRBD1 | CASSRTQGAIYNQPQHF | TGCGCCAGCAGCCGCACCCAGGGGGCAATCTACAATCAGCCCCAGCATTTT
TRBJ2-7 | TRBV7-2 | few | . | CASSLGGGQSSYEQYF | TGTGCCAGCAGCTTAGGTGGGGGGCAGAGCTCCTACGAGCAGTACTTC
TRBJ2-7 | TRBV7-6 | many | . | CASSQRTGNYEQYF | TGTGCCAGCAGCCAACGAACAGGGAACTACGAGCAGTACTTC
TRBJ1-4 | TRBV4-1 | few | TRBD1 | CASSLTPQGAVNEKLFF | TGCGCCAGCAGCCTTACCCCACAGGGGGCCGTTAATGAAAAACTGTTTTTT
TRBJ2-7 | TRBV20-1 | . | . | CSARDGAGEVAYEQYF | TGCAGTGCTAGAGATGGGGCAGGAGAGGTTGCCTACGAGCAGTACTTC
TRBJ2-7 | TRBV24-1 | many | . | CATSDLHRQLVYEQYF | TGTGCCACCAGTGATTTGCATCGACAGTTGGTCTACGAGCAGTACTTC
TRBJ1-5 | TRBV6-1 | many | TRBD1 | CASSPAGTGGAGNQPQHF | TGTGCCAGCAGTCCGGCCGGGACAGGAGGAGCGGGCAATCAGCCCCAGCATTTT
TRBJ1-4 | TRBV20-1 | . | . | CSALGRAFREKLFF | TGCAGTGCGTTGGGACGGGCCTTCCGTGAAAAACTGTTTTTT
TRBJ1-2 | TRBV5-1 | many | . | CASSSGSPRNGYTF | TGCGCCAGCAGCTCAGGGTCTCCCAGGAACGGCTACACCTTC
TRBJ2-1 | TRBV7-2 | few | TRBD2 | CASSQTSGGNF | TGTGCCAGCAGCCAGACTAGCGGGGGAAACTTC
TRBJ2-2 | TRBV10-3 | many | TRBD1 | CAISESRTGGTGELFF | TGTGCCATCAGTGAGTCAAGGACAGGGGGCACCGGGGAGCTGTTTTTT
TRBJ1-5 | TRBV5-5 | many | . | CASSPQGGQPQHF | TGTGCCAGCAGCCCCCAAGGGGGTCAGCCCCAGCATTTT
TRBJ2-5 | TRBV20-1 | few | . | CSAPPRLRETQYF | TGCAGTGCTCCACCAAGGCTTCGGGAGACCCAGTACTTC
TRBJ1-1 | TRBV28 | . | . | CASSLLGRNTEAFF | TGTGCCAGCAGTTTATTGGGGAGGAACACTGAAGCTTTCTTT
TRBJ2-1 | TRBV20-1 | . | . | CSASGQAPASYNEQFF | TGCAGTGCTAGTGGCCAGGCGCCGGCCTCCTACAATGAGCAGTTCTTC
TRBJ1-5 | TRBV20-1 | few | TRBD1 | CSASEDRVQPQHF | TGCAGTGCTAGCGAGGACAGGGTCCAGCCCCAGCATTTT
TRBJ2-4 | TRBV20-1 | many | TRBD2 | CSARARLPPVGLVNIQYF | TGCAGTGCTAGAGCTCGACTACCGCCGGTAGGACTAGTAAACATTCAGTACTTC
TRBJ1-4 | TRBV4-2 | many | . | CASSQEGGAGLFF | TGTGCCAGCAGCCAAGAGGGGGGCGCAGGACTGTTTTTT